This T cell receptor (beta chain) was identified in a study of blood T cell repertoires in COVID-19 (dated by TCRdb to about 2020). With regard to the full study: Samples from collaborators originated in the United States, Italy and Spain and spanned both the acute and convalescent phases of COVID-19. The prospective study material was composed of cDNA or gDNA derived from T cells, B-cell-depleted T cells, or PBMCs. Subjects who had been exposed to COVID-19, were actively infected with it, or had recovered from it provided the deeply sampled blood TCRbeta repertoires that made up the dataset. A freely available public database, intended as a resource for researchers studying the immune response to SARS-CoV-2, is where the repertoires were released. Samples were obtained from the ongoing ImmuneRACE study (first 160 participants) and from some 1,300 subjects provided by 6 global collaborators. A de-identified subject ID, COVID-19 status, age in years and sex were almost always included in the sample metadata. Where HLA class I and class II types were available, the types were taken from metadata supplied by the sample provider, not from assay-based typing.

V and J are truncated by 2 bases and 1 base respectively, leaving an intervening sequence of 14 bases. From the germline V gene (reference sequence), CDR1 is MNHEY and CDR2 is SMNVEV. The CDR3 goes from the cysteine to the phenylalanine over 16 residues. Here the CDR3 DNA is all that survives: 48 bases in frame from base 1. In the case of this clone: This clone's antigen is unknown. Base quality data are lacking; no much larger clone is found one base away.

The immunoSEQ Assay, a bias-controlled multiplex PCR, was used to amplify TCRbeta CDR3 regions from genomic DNA. On the authors' methods: The number of nucleated cells in each sample was estimated by amplification of reference gene primers within the assay. To quantify the absolute abundance of each unique TCRbeta CDR3 rearrangement, sequence reads were collapsed and filtered. For each sample, productive Simpson clonality was calculated as the square root of Simpson's diversity index across productive rearrangements. Drawn from immuneACCESS, this table holds only the in-frame rearrangements with V and J called that TCRdb kept. Clones are partly lost; checked studies trace under half to an unresolved V gene and leave the rest unexplained. V, J and clone size reflect that table, while D and trimming were determined from the DNA. The sample table contains 200,000 to 250,000 clones; only one count was recorded for about 88% of them. Together, the top ten hold 2.6% of the sample.

General findings and caveats noted by the study authors: How much clinical and demographic metadata was included differed by source and by participant, and the metadata was provided uncurated.

Participants in the prospective study were aged about 18 to 95 years, lived in 24 United States geographic areas, and enrolled through a virtual design. In the prospective study, participants were assigned to cohorts based on the clinical history participants reported in a screening survey and a study questionnaire. Recovered participants in ImmuneRACE Cohort 3 were defined as having two consecutive negative NP/OP PCR tests, clearance from a healthcare professional, or resolution of symptoms. Mobile phlebotomists in the prospective study collected whole blood, serum and a nasopharyngeal or oropharyngeal swab from every participant. Participants in the prospective study had the option to provide additional blood draws and questionnaires over a roughly two-month period. Blood samples from the prospective study were shipped frozen or at room temperature prior to DNA extraction.

The source material was PBMCs or T cells enriched from blood (not recorded which). This receptor was obtained from a woman aged 25 to 45 who had recovered from COVID-19. Recombination joined TRBV27 with TRBJ1-2; the D segment could be TRBD1, given 5 matching bases. The CDR3 has the sequence CASSLHQTRGNYGYTF. The nucleotides are TGTGCCAGCAGTTTACACCAGACAAGGGGTAACTATGGCTACACCTTC.